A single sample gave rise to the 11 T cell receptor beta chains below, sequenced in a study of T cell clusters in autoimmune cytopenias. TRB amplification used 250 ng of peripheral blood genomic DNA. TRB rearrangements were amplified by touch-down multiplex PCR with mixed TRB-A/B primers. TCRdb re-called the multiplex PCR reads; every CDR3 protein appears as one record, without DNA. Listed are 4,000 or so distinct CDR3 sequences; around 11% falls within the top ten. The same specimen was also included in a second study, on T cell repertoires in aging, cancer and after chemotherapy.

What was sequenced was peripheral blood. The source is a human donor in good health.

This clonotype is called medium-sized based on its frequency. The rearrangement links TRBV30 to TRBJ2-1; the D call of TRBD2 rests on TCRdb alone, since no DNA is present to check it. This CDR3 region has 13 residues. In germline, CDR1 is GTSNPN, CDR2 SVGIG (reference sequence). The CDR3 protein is CARASGSYNEQFF.

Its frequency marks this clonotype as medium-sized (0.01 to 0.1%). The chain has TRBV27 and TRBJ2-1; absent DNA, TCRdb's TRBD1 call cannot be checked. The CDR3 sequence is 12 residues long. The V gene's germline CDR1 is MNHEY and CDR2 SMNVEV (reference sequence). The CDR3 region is CASRTGGVEQFF.

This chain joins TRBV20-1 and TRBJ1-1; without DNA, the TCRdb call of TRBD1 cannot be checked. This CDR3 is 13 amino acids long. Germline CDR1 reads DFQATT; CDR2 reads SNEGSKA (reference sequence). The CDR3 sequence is CSVPETGNTEAFF.

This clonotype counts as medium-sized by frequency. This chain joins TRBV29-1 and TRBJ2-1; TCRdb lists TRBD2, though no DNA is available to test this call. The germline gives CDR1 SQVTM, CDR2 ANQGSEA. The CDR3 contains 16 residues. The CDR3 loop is CSATGTSGGSYNEQFF.

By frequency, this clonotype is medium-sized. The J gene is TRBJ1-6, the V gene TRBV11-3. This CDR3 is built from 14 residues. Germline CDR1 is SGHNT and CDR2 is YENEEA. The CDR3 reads CASSLVQSNSPLHF.

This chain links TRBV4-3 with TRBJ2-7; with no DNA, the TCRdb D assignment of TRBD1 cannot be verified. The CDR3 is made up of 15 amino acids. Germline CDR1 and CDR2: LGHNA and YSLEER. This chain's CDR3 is CASSQVGQGPYEQYF.

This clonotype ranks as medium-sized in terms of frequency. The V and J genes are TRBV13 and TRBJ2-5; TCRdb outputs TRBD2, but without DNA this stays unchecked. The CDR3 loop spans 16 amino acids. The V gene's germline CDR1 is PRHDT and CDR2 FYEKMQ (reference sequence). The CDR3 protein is CASSLGLYGGRETQYF.

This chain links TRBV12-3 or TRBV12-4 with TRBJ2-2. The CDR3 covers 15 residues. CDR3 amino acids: CASSLGYLGTGELFF.

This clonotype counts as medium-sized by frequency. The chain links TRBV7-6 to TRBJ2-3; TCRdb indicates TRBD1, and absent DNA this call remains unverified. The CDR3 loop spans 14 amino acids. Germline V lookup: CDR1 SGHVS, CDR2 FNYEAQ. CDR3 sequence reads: CASSSTRATDTQYF.

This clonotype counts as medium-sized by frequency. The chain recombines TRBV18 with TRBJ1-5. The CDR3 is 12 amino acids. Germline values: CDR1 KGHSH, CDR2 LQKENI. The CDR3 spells CASSPGYQPQHF.

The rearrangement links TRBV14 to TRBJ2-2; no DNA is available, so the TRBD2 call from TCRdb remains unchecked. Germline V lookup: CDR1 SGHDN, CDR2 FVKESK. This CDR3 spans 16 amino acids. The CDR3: CASSQGGGRITGELFF. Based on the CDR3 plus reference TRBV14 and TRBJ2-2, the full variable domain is EAGVTQFPSHSVIEKGQTVTLRCDPISGHDNLYWYRRVMGKEIKFLLHFVKESKQDESGMPNNRFLAERTGGTYSTLKVQPAELEDSGVYFCASSQGGGRITGELFFGEGSRLTVL.